Detailed here is one T cell receptor (beta chain). Trimming stripped 5 bases from V and 6 bases from J, with 14 bases between. CDR3 length: 14 residues. The germline V gene encodes CDR1 MNHEY and CDR2 SMNVEV (reference sequence). The sample originates from a study of T cell changes during pregnancy in multiple sclerosis. Profiling relied on immunoSEQ multiplex PCR, and the TCRdb table lists in-frame clones only, not all of them. The sample holds 25,000 to 35,000 clones, 80% to 90% seen once. The chain combines TRBV27 with TRBJ1-5, with D unclear. The sample was CD8+ T cells from peripheral blood mononuclear cells, taken in the second trimester of pregnancy. This TCR derives from a female donor with multiple sclerosis, enrolled in a pregnancy study. The CDR3 DNA follows: TGTGCCAGCAGTGCGGCCCCTAGTGGTCAGCCCCAGCATTTT. Translated, it gives CASSAAPSGQPQHF.